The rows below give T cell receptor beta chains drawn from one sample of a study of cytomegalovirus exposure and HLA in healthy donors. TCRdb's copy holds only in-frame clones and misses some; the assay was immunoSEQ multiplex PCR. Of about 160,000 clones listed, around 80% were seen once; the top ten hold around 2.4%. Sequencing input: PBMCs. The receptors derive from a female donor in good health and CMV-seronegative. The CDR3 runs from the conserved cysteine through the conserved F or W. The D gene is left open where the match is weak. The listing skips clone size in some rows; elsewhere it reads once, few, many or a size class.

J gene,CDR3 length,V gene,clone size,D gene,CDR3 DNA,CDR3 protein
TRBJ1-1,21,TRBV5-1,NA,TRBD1,TGCGCCAGCAGCTTGGCCTCATACTTTCTGGACAGGGAAAGGAGTGGGACTGAAGCTTTCTTT,CASSLASYFLDRERSGTEAFF
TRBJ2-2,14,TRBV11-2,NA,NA,TGTGCCAGCAGCCAACTAGTGAGCACCGGGGAGCTGTTTTTT,CASSQLVSTGELFF
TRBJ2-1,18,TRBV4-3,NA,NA,TGCGCCAGCAGCCAAGATCTCCCTTCAACGAGCTCCTACAATGAGCAGTTCTTC,CASSQDLPSTSSYNEQFF
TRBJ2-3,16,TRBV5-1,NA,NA,TGCGCCAGCAGCTTAGGGTGGGGAGAGATCACAGATACGCAGTATTTT,CASSLGWGEITDTQYF
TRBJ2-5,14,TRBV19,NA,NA,TGTGCCAGTAGTACCCGTGCCGGGAAAGAGACCCAGTACTTC,CASSTRAGKETQYF
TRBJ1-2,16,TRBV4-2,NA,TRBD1,TGTGCCAGCAGCCAAGAGGGACAGGGGGGGGCATACGGCTACACCTTC,CASSQEGQGGAYGYTF
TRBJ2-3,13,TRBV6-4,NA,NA,TGTGCCAGCAGTGGAACGGGCACAGATACGCAGTATTTT,CASSGTGTDTQYF
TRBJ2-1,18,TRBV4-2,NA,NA,TGTGCCAGCAGCCCCGGACAATCCGGGACTGTCGACCACAATGAGCAGTTCTTC,CASSPGQSGTVDHNEQFF
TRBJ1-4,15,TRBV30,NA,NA,TGTGCCTGGCATGCCGGGGTCTCGACCTATGAAAAACTGTTTTTT,CAWHAGVSTYEKLFF
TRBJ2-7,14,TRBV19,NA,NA,TGTGCCAGTAGTTGGTCGGGGGACCCCTACGAGCAGTACTTC,CASSWSGDPYEQYF
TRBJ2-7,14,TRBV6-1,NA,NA,TGTGCCAGCAGTGCCCGGGACAACCCCCTAGAGCAGTACTTC,CASSARDNPLEQYF
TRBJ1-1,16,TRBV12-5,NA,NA,TGTGCTAGTGGTTTGGCCCTGACAGCCCGGGACACTGAAGCTTTCTTT,CASGLALTARDTEAFF
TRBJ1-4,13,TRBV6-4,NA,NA,TGTGCCAGCAGCGCGGGCACTAATGAAAAACTGTTTTTT,CASSAGTNEKLFF
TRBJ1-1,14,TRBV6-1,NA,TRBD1,TGTGCCAGCAGTGGACAGGGACAGAACACTGAAGCTTTCTTT,CASSGQGQNTEAFF
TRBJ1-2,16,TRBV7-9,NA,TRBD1,TGTGCCAGCAGCTTCCCACTAGTGACAGGGGGCGATGGCTACACCTTC,CASSFPLVTGGDGYTF
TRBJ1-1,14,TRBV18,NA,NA,TGTGCCAGCGCACTGCGGGGGATCGACACTGAAGCTTTCTTT,CASALRGIDTEAFF
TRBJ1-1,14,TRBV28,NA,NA,TGTGCCAGCAGTGTGACACGCATGAACACTGAAGCTTTCTTT,CASSVTRMNTEAFF
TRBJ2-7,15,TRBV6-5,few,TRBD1,TGTGCCAGCAGCGAAACCGGGACAGGGTTCTACGAGCAGTACTTC,CASSETGTGFYEQYF
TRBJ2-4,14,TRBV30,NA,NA,TGTGCCTGGAGTGTAGGCGGGCCTACGGACATTCAGTACTTC,CAWSVGGPTDIQYF
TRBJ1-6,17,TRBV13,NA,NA,TGTGCCAGCAGCCTCAACCGGAGGACAGCGGATATCTCACCCCTCCACTTT,CASSLNRRTADISPLHF
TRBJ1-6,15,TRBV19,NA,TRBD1,TGTGCCAGTAGTGGGCCGGGACAGGCGGACTCACCCCTCCACTTT,CASSGPGQADSPLHF
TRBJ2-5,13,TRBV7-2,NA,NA,TGTGCCAGCAGCCGCTCCTTGGCCGAGACCCAGTACTTC,CASSRSLAETQYF
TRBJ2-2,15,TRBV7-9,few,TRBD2,TGTGCCAGCAGCTCAAGCGGGGGGAGCACCGGGGAGCTGTTTTTT,CASSSSGGSTGELFF
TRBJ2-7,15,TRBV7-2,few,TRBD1,TGTGCCAGCAGGCTAGAGCTCAGGGGGAACCACGAGCAGTACTTC,CASRLELRGNHEQYF
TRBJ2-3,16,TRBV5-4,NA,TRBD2,TGTGCCAGCAGGATAAGCGGGATGTCTAGCACAGATACGCAGTATTTT,CASRISGMSSTDTQYF
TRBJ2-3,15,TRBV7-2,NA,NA,TGTGCCAGCAGCTTAGATAGGGGGTGGGTAAATACGCAGTATTTT,CASSLDRGWVNTQYF
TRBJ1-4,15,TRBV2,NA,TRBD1,TGTGCCAGCGTCCCAATCGGGGCAGGGGGAGAAAAACTGTTTTTT,CASVPIGAGGEKLFF